The clone carrying this T cell receptor beta chain was seen at least ten times. Unique molecular identifiers were built into the TCRbeta library. Using its own MiXCR run on the PCR reads, TCRdb lists one record per CDR3 protein. The table shows 190,000 or so distinct CDR3 sequences, with around 7% occurring only once. This sample stems from a study of T-cell reconstitution after alpha-beta-depleted transplantation in children. V lost 5 bases, J lost 0 bases, and 13 bases lay in between. The CDR3 is 15 amino acids. In germline, CDR1 is GTSNPN, CDR2 SVGIG (reference sequence). The sequence was collected from a human donor who donated a stem cell graft to a child with Wiskott-Aldrich syndrome. V and J are TRBV30 and TRBJ2-2; D is perhaps TRBD1 (5 bases). The specimen was PBMCs from the stem cell graft donor, collected from the stem cell graft. The CDR3 sequence is CAWALGQTNTGELFF. The CDR3 DNA sequence: TGTGCCTGGGCCCTGGGGCAGACGAACACCGGGGAGCTGTTTTTT.